This is a list of T cell receptor beta chains from one sample in a study of CD8 T cells in Susac syndrome. In TCRdb, the immunoSEQ multiplex PCR reads were re-called with MiXCR into one record per CDR3 protein. The sample records under 200,000 distinct CDR3 sequences, just under 95% being singletons. The sample taken for sequencing was CD8+ T cells from PBMCs. These receptors were taken from a human donor with Susac syndrome. Each CDR3 is given with its conserved first and last residue. Fields, in order: D gene, J gene, V gene, clone size, CDR3 protein, CDR3 DNA. The D gene is left open where the match is weak. Clone size is shown for a subset of rows, as once, few, many or a class of expanded clone.

.,TRBJ2-7,TRBV28,.,CASRALGGPTYEQYF,TGTGCCAGCAGGGCCCTCGGCGGGCCTACCTACGAGCAGTACTTC
.,TRBJ2-3,TRBV9,.,CASSPTFGLVTDTQYF,TGTGCCAGCAGCCCGACTTTCGGACTCGTCACAGATACGCAGTATTTT
.,TRBJ2-7,TRBV4-1,.,CASSQGAYSYEQYF,TGCGCCAGCAGCCAAGGAGCGTACTCCTACGAGCAGTACTTC
.,TRBJ2-1,TRBV19,.,CASSGHPYNEQFF,TGTGCCAGCTCGGGACACCCCTACAATGAGCAGTTCTTC
TRBD2,TRBJ2-1,TRBV19,few,CASRLAGGYNEQFF,TGTGCCAGTAGACTAGCGGGAGGATACAATGAGCAGTTCTTC
.,TRBJ2-3,TRBV7-3,.,CASSLEAGRITDTQYF,TGTGCCAGCAGCTTAGAGGCCGGGAGAATTACAGATACGCAGTATTTT
TRBD1,TRBJ1-1,TRBV7-9,.,CASSLEDRSIEAFF,TGTGCCAGCAGCCTAGAGGACAGGTCGATAGAAGCTTTCTTT
.,TRBJ2-7,TRBV4-1,.,CASSQVLQDSNEQYF,TGCGCCAGCAGCCAAGTTCTCCAGGACAGCAACGAGCAGTACTTC
TRBD2,TRBJ2-1,TRBV19,.,CASSMSGRAYNEQFF,TGTGCCAGTAGTATGAGCGGGAGGGCCTACAATGAGCAGTTCTTC
.,TRBJ1-2,TRBV29-1,.,CSVDPGPHGYTF,TGCAGCGTTGACCCGGGGCCACATGGCTACACCTTC
TRBD2,TRBJ2-1,TRBV19,.,CASSSYSGSEQFF,TGTGCCAGTAGTTCCTATAGCGGGAGTGAGCAGTTCTTC
TRBD1,TRBJ1-3,TRBV20-1,.,CSAGGQDSGNTIYF,TGCAGTGCCGGGGGACAGGACTCTGGAAACACCATATATTTT
TRBD1,TRBJ2-5,TRBV11-2,.,CASSLDRGLKTQYF,TGTGCCAGCAGCTTAGACAGGGGGCTGAAGACCCAGTACTTC
.,TRBJ2-7,TRBV5-4,.,CASSFGGGVAAEQYF,TGTGCCAGCAGCTTCGGAGGGGGCGTAGCGGCCGAGCAGTACTTC
.,TRBJ2-7,TRBV7-6,.,CASSLGAGQSYEQYF,TGTGCCAGCAGCTTAGGCGCGGGACAATCCTACGAGCAGTACTTC
.,TRBJ2-3,TRBV7-9,.,CASSSTNAEVNEQYF,TGTGCCAGCAGCTCCACGAACGCAGAGGTGAATGAGCAGTATTTT
.,TRBJ1-1,TRBV20-1,few,CSASPNTEAFF,TGCAGTGCTAGTCCTAACACTGAAGCTTTCTTT
TRBD2,TRBJ2-1,TRBV4-1,.,CASSPIAGAAYNEQFF,TGCGCCAGCAGCCCTATAGCGGGGGCAGCCTACAATGAGCAGTTCTTC
.,TRBJ2-1,TRBV25-1,.,CATHSYNEQFF,TGTGCCACTCACTCCTACAATGAGCAGTTCTTC
TRBD2,TRBJ2-7,TRBV20-1,.,CSVPGTSSYEQYF,TGCAGTGTCCCCGGGACTAGCAGCTACGAGCAGTACTTC
.,TRBJ2-1,TRBV5-6,once,CASSLVRAYNEQFF,TGTGCCAGCAGCTTGGTACGGGCCTACAATGAGCAGTTCTTC
TRBD1,TRBJ2-1,TRBV13,.,CASSLVTGDDEQFF,TGTGCCAGCAGCTTAGTGACAGGGGATGATGAGCAGTTCTTC
.,TRBJ1-2,TRBV2,.,CASSEVIRYGYTF,TGTGCCAGCAGTGAGGTTATTAGGTATGGCTACACCTTC